What follows are 12 T cell receptor beta chains derived from one specimen sequenced in a study of T cells after yellow fever vaccination. TCRdb reanalysed the 5' RACE reads using MiXCR and keeps one entry per CDR3 protein. The sample lists 500,000 to 650,000 distinct CDR3 sequences, about a sixth occurring once. The sample in question was PBMCs, obtained less than 6 days after the first yellow fever vaccination. The receptors were gathered from a young man who received the YFV17D yellow fever vaccine.

The CDR3 is CASSQVQGRQYF. DNA of the CDR3: TGCGCCAGCAGCCAAGTCCAGGGGAGGCAGTACTTC. The V call is TRBV4-1, the J call TRBJ2-7; TRBD1 is a possible D gene (6 bases). V was pared by 1 base and J by 9 bases, with 10 bases between. In germline, CDR1 is MGHRA, CDR2 YSYEKL. This CDR3 comprises 12 residues.

This clonotype has only a few counts. The gene calls are TRBV24-1 and TRBJ1-6, with D possibly matching TRBD1 (6 bases). From germline, CDR1 is KGHDR and CDR2 SFDVKD. V was trimmed by 5 bases and J by 9 bases, leaving 16 bases between them. The CDR3 has 15 residues. The CDR3 spells CATSALDSEASPLHF. The DNA of the CDR3 is TGTGCCACCAGTGCCCTGGACAGTGAGGCTTCACCCCTCCACTTT.

This clonotype occurred many times. The rearrangement joins TRBV6-5 to TRBJ1-6; TRBD1 is a possible D gene (6 bases). The CDR3 is made up of 12 amino acids. The V end lost 6 bases, the J end lost 8 bases, and 8 bases lay between the germline ends. Germline CDR1 MNHEY, CDR2 SVGAGI. CDR3 nucleotide sequence: TGTGCCAGCAGGAGACAGGATTCACCCCTCCACTTT. Protein sequence: CASRRQDSPLHF.

J is TRBJ1-2 and V is TRBV6-2 or TRBV6-3, with TRBD1 as a possible D gene (5 bases). The V end was cut by 6 bases, the J end by 3 bases, with 17 bases between. Germline CDR1 MNHEY, CDR2 SVGEGT. The CDR3 length is 15 residues. CDR3 residues: CASRTYRKTDYGYTF. Written as DNA, the CDR3 is TGTGCCAGCAGAACTTACAGGAAAACAGACTATGGCTACACCTTC.

This clonotype was seen more than once but under ten times. J is TRBJ2-1 and V is TRBV10-3, with 8 bases matching TRBD2. CDR3 length: 13 residues. Germline-derived CDR1 and CDR2 are ENHRY and SYGVKD. The ends lost 3 bases at V and 8 bases at J; junction bases unmatched: 3. CDR3 in DNA: TGTGCCATCAGTGAAGGGCGGGGGGATGAGCAGTTCTTC. Residues: CAISEGRGDEQFF.

J is TRBJ1-4 and V is TRBV12-3 or TRBV12-4; D not resolved. The CDR3 is 13 amino acids. Between the trimmed V and J ends, which lost 5 bases and 10 bases, there was a span of 14 bases. Here the CDR3 reads CASSAPRPGKLFF. The CDR3 nucleotides are TGTGCCAGCAGTGCCCCTCGACCCGGAAAACTGTTTTTT.

The chain has TRBV7-9 and TRBJ2-7; possible D gene TRBD2, 7 bases. The germline V and J ends were trimmed by 2 bases and 4 bases, with 15 bases remaining between them. The length of the CDR3 is 15 residues. The germline V gene has CDR1 SEHNR and CDR2 FQNEAQ (reference sequence). CDR3 residues: CASSLRGATEYEQYF. The DNA of the CDR3 is TGTGCCAGCAGCTTACGGGGGGCCACAGAATACGAGCAGTACTTC. The full variable domain, its missing parts supplied by reference TRBV7-9 and TRBJ2-7, is DTGVSQNPRHKITKRGQNVTFRCDPISEHNRLYWYRQTLGQGPEFLTYFQNEAQLEKSRLLSDRFSAERPKGSFSTLEIQRTEQGDSAMYLCASSLRGATEYEQYFGPGTRLTVT.

V gene TRBV7-3 combines with J gene TRBJ1-5, with D possibly matching TRBD1 (5 bases). V was shortened by 3 bases and J by 9 bases, with 15 bases between the two germline ends. The CDR3 extends over 14 amino acids. Per germline, CDR1 SGHTA and CDR2 FQGTGA. The CDR3 DNA is TGTGCCAGCAGCTTGGACGGCGCCGGGGCGCCCCAGCATTTT. It yields the protein CASSLDGAGAPQHF. The entire variable domain, with the rest obtained from reference TRBV7-3 and TRBJ1-5, is as follows: GAGVSQTPSNKVTEKGKYVELRCDPISGHTALYWYRQSLGQGPEFLIYFQGTGAADDSGLPNDRFFAVRPEGSVSTLKIQRTERGDSAVYLCASSLDGAGAPQHFGDGTRLSIL.

This clonotype showed up just a few times. The rearrangement uses TRBV13 and TRBJ1-4; maybe TRBD1 (6 bases). Germline V gene data show CDR1 as PRHDT and CDR2 as FYEKMQ (reference sequence). The CDR3 sequence is 15 residues long. Between the trimmed V and J ends, which lost 4 bases and 8 bases, there was a span of 17 bases. CDR3 nucleotides: TGTGCCAGCAGCTGGGCGTTGGGGGCCGGGGAAAAACTGTTTTTT. It yields the protein CASSWALGAGEKLFF.

V gene TRBV5-1 combines with J gene TRBJ1-1; TRBD1 aligns across 9 bases. CDR1 is SGHRS and CDR2 is YFSETQ in the germline V gene. CDR3 length: 13 amino acids. The V segment lost 6 bases and the J segment 5 bases; nucleotides outside the gene matches: 5. CDR3 amino acids: CASTWGQGTEAFF. CDR3 in DNA: TGCGCCAGCACCTGGGGACAGGGAACTGAAGCTTTCTTT.

The chain links TRBV7-2 to TRBJ1-1; D gene ambiguous. The CDR3 totals 11 residues. Germline CDR1 is SGHTA and CDR2 is FQGNSA. Trimming left V 4 bases short and J 8 bases short, with 8 bases between. CDR3 sequence reads: CASSSAGEAFF. The CDR3, as DNA: TGTGCCAGCAGCTCCGCCGGGGAAGCTTTCTTT.

This clonotype came up many times. V usage is TRBV12-3 or TRBV12-4 and J usage is TRBJ1-1; D unclear. This CDR3 spans 13 amino acids. Trimming left V 3 bases short and J 4 bases short, with 9 bases between. The CDR3: CASSFPGRTEAFF. DNA of the CDR3: TGTGCCAGCAGTTTCCCGGGTCGCACTGAAGCTTTCTTT.